The clone carrying this TCR beta chain was seen just once. V was cut by 5 bases and J by 8 bases, with 16 bases left in between. The CDR3 sequence is 15 residues long. Germline-derived CDR1 and CDR2 are SGHTA and FQGNSA. These data come from a study of blood T cell repertoires in COVID-19. Produced via immunoSEQ multiplex PCR; TCRdb's table is partial and in-frame only. The table lists some 100,000 clones, about 86% of them singletons. Sample: peripheral blood. The sequence was obtained from a man between 65 and 80 years old who had recovered from COVID-19. The V and J genes are TRBV7-2 and TRBJ1-6; unclear D gene. Written as DNA, the CDR3 is TGTGCCAGCAGCCACCGCGGAGGGTCTGATTCACCCCTCCACTTT. Protein sequence: CASSHRGGSDSPLHF.